Below, 32 T cell receptor beta chains from the same sample are listed, as sequenced in a study of shared clonotypes between healthy human individuals. Using immunoSEQ multiplex PCR, the repertoire was profiled, and TCRdb retains in-frame clones only, with some absent. The sample holds approximately 1,000,000 clones, about 72% seen once. Specimen: memory CD4+ T cells from PBMCs. Subset denoted: CD45RA-negative fraction. Receptors were obtained from a man aged 18-30 years in good health. Some clones in this sample may be carry-over from other donors' samples.

The chain combines TRBV2 with TRBJ1-5; D ambiguous. Trimming shortened V by 1 base and J by 6 bases, and 7 bases separated the two germline ends. The germline V gene has CDR1 SNHLY and CDR2 FYNNEI. This CDR3 region has 13 residues. CDR3 sequence: CASSEEVGQPQHF. The CDR3 region has the DNA TGTGCCAGCAGTGAAGAGGTTGGTCAGCCCCAGCATTTT.

The V and J genes are TRBV15 and TRBJ2-5, with D uncertain. There are 13 residues in the CDR3. The V gene's germline CDR1 is LNHNV and CDR2 YYDKDF (reference sequence). Trimming took off 1 base at V and 7 bases at J, with 10 bases between the two ends. The CDR3 spells CATSRAGVGTQYF. In DNA, the CDR3 is TGTGCCACCAGCAGAGCTGGGGTAGGGACCCAGTACTTC.

This clone was recorded many times. V usage is TRBV2 and J usage is TRBJ1-4; no definite D call. V was pared by 5 bases and J by 8 bases, with 6 bases between. Germline V gives CDR1 SNHLY, CDR2 FYNNEI. This CDR3 contains 11 residues. The CDR3 DNA reads TGTGCCAGCAGTTCGAGCGAAAAACTGTTTTTT. Translation: CASSSSEKLFF.

The CDR3 nucleotides are TGTGCCAGCTCGGAAAATCTGGACATCTCTGGAAACACCATATATTTT. Encoded protein: CASSENLDISGNTIYF. The chain is built from TRBV18 and TRBJ1-3; weak D call: TRBD1 (5 bases). Germline CDR1 is KGHSH and CDR2 is LQKENI. This CDR3 has 16 amino acids. Trimming took 6 bases from V and 0 from J, leaving 15 bases between them.

As DNA, the CDR3 is TGTGCCTGGAGACACGCGAGGAACGAGCAGTACTTC. This sequence encodes CAWRHARNEQYF. V is TRBV30 and J is TRBJ2-7; D is ambiguous. CDR1 is GTSNPN, CDR2 SVGIG, per germline (reference sequence). The V end lost 3 bases, the J end lost 5 bases, and 11 bases lay between the germline ends. This CDR3 is 12 amino acids long.

On this clone: The same CDR3 also results from other DNA sequences found in this sample. The V and J genes are TRBV7-2 and TRBJ2-5; D is undetermined. The CDR3 sequence is 12 residues long. Germline values: CDR1 SGHTA, CDR2 FQGNSA. Trimming cost V 0 bases and J 5 bases, with 4 bases left between them. Here the CDR3 reads CASSLARETQYF. CDR3 coding DNA: TGTGCCAGCAGCTTAGCGAGGGAGACCCAGTACTTC.

The genes are TRBV5-1 and TRBJ2-2; D possibly corresponds to TRBD2 (5 bases). The CDR3 runs 15 residues. Trimming took 9 bases from V and 1 from J, leaving 16 bases between them. CDR1 and CDR2 from the germline V gene are SGHRS and YFSETQ. CDR3 sequence reads: CATAYRTVNTGELFF. In DNA, the CDR3 is TGCGCCACCGCTTATCGGACTGTGAACACCGGGGAGCTGTTTTTT.

J is TRBJ2-6 and V is TRBV18; 7 bases match TRBD2. The CDR3 sequence is 20 residues long. J was trimmed by 4 bases and V by 1 base; bases with no gene match: 16. The V gene's germline CDR1 is KGHSH and CDR2 LQKENI. The CDR3, as DNA: TGTGCCAGCTCACCACTTATCCCCGCTAGCGGTACGGGAGGGGCCAACGTCCTGACTTTC. Protein sequence: CASSPLIPASGTGGANVLTF.

In this sample, this clone turned up a few times. The sample has other DNA sequences that encode this CDR3 too. The V and J genes are TRBV5-1 and TRBJ1-4; no reliable D call. CDR1 is SGHRS, CDR2 YFSETQ, per germline. Between the trimmed V and J ends, which lost 0 bases and 7 bases, there was a span of 7 bases. The CDR3 is 13 residues long. CDR3 sequence reads: CASSLEPAEKLFF. CDR3 bases: TGCGCCAGCAGCTTGGAGCCAGCTGAAAAACTGTTTTTT.

This chain uses TRBV4-1 with TRBJ2-7, with TRBD2 matching 7 bases. This CDR3 region has 14 residues. V lost 0 bases, J lost 4 bases, and 3 bases stayed unmatched. Germline values: CDR1 MGHRA, CDR2 YSYEKL. The CDR3 loop is CASSQDGRLYEQYF. The CDR3 region has the DNA TGCGCCAGCAGCCAAGACGGGAGGTTGTACGAGCAGTACTTC.

This chain links TRBV7-7 with TRBJ2-3; 9 nucleotides agree with TRBD2. Germline CDR1 SSHAT, CDR2 FNYEAQ (reference sequence). V dropped 2 bases and J dropped 4; count of bases not matched to a gene: 4. The CDR3 length is 15 residues. CDR3 in amino acids: CASSLLAGGADTQYF. CDR3 DNA sequence: TGTGCCAGCAGCTTACTTGCGGGAGGGGCAGATACGCAGTATTTT. Combining the CDR3 with reference TRBV7-7 and TRBJ2-3 gives the whole variable domain GAGVSQSPRYKVTKRGQDVTLRCDPISSHATLYWYQQALGQGPEFLTYFNYEAQPDKSGLPSDRFSAERPEGSISTLTIQRTEQRDSAMYRCASSLLAGGADTQYFGPGTRLTVL.

This chain links TRBV28 with TRBJ2-5; 7 bases match TRBD1. Germline CDR1 MDHEN, CDR2 SYDVKM. V lost 6 bases, J lost 3 bases, and 10 bases stayed unmatched. The CDR3 is 15 residues long. The CDR3: CASRERGRREETQYF. The CDR3 DNA reads as TGTGCCAGCAGGGAGAGGGGGCGTCGGGAAGAGACCCAGTACTTC.

The chain combines TRBV6-1 with TRBJ2-7, with D tentatively TRBD1 or TRBD2 (5 bases each). This CDR3 comprises 15 residues. V dropped 2 bases and J dropped 2 bases, with 13 bases sitting between them. CDR1 is MNHNS, CDR2 SASEGT, per germline. This chain's CDR3 is CASSERFQGPYEQYF. The CDR3, as DNA: TGTGCCAGCAGTGAAAGGTTCCAGGGACCCTACGAGCAGTACTTC.

This chain joins TRBV2 and TRBJ2-1, with TRBD1 matching 9 bases. The length of the CDR3 is 13 residues. V was pared by 7 bases and J by 8 bases, with 6 bases of the junction left unmatched. The germline gives CDR1 SNHLY, CDR2 FYNNEI. CDR3 residues: CASKPTGGHEQFF. Here the CDR3 DNA reads TGTGCCAGCAAACCGACAGGGGGTCATGAGCAGTTCTTC.

This clone was counted many times. The chain has TRBV19 and TRBJ2-6, with D possibly matching TRBD2 (5 bases). Trimming removed 8 bases at V and 0 bases at J, with 20 bases between. The CDR3 runs 18 residues. CDR1 LNHDA and CDR2 SQIVND come from the germline V gene (reference sequence). The CDR3 loop reads CASFNGPTGISGANVLTF. In DNA form, the CDR3 reads TGTGCCAGTTTTAATGGACCGACGGGAATCTCTGGGGCCAACGTCCTGACTTTC.

In DNA, the CDR3 is TGTGCCAGCAGCGGGTCTAGCGGGGGGTCCTACGAGCAGTACTTC. It translates to CASSGSSGGSYEQYF. V gene TRBV9 combines with J gene TRBJ2-7; 11 bases map to TRBD2. V lost 3 bases and J lost 1; bases outside the gene matches: 3. Germline CDR1 and CDR2: SGDLS and YYNGEE. CDR3 length equals 15 residues.

This clone was counted at least ten times. The chain joins TRBV10-1 to TRBJ1-1, with a possible D match to TRBD1 (6 bases). The CDR3 covers 13 residues. V lost 4 bases to trimming and J lost 5 bases, with 11 bases between them. CDR1 is WNHNN, CDR2 SYGVQD, per germline (reference sequence). The CDR3 nucleotides read TGCGCCAGCAGTGCCCAGGGGATGACTGAAGCTTTCTTT. Translating it yields CASSAQGMTEAFF.

The chain recombines TRBV2 with TRBJ2-5, with 12 positions matching TRBD2. CDR1 SNHLY and CDR2 FYNNEI come from the germline V gene. CDR3 length: 16 amino acids. Germline trimming cut 7 bases from V and 5 bases from J; bases unmatched to any gene: 11. The CDR3 sequence is CASTLLAGGPRETQYF. The CDR3 DNA sequence: TGTGCCAGCACCCTCCTAGCGGGAGGGCCGCGGGAGACCCAGTACTTC. The full variable domain, completed using reference TRBV2 and TRBJ2-5, is EPEVTQTPSHQVTQMGQEVILRCVPISNHLYFYWYRQILGQKVEFLVSFYNNEISEKSEIFDDQFSVERPDGSNFTLKIRSTKLEDSAMYFCASTLLAGGPRETQYFGPGTRLLVL.

The chain is built from TRBV6-6 and TRBJ2-1, with D possibly matching TRBD1 (5 bases). Germline V gene sequence: CDR1 MNHNY, CDR2 SVGAGI (reference sequence). The CDR3 spans 13 residues. V was trimmed by 5 bases and J by 7 bases, leaving 12 bases between them. The CDR3 protein is CASSQQQVNEQFF. In DNA, the CDR3 is TGTGCCAGCAGTCAACAACAGGTGAATGAGCAGTTCTTC.

The sample holds a few counts of this clone. The chain recombines TRBV5-1 with TRBJ2-5; D may correspond to TRBD1 or TRBD2 (5 bases each). The V end lost 3 bases, the J end lost 4 bases, and 13 bases lay between the germline ends. The CDR3 extends over 14 amino acids. The V gene's germline CDR1 is SGHRS and CDR2 YFSETQ. CDR3 loop: CASSWQGPGETQYF. The CDR3 DNA reads as TGCGCCAGCAGCTGGCAGGGACCGGGAGAGACCCAGTACTTC.

This chain links TRBV27 with TRBJ2-6, with unresolved D. This CDR3 comprises 18 residues. Per germline, CDR1 MNHEY and CDR2 SMNVEV (reference sequence). Trimming removed 3 bases at V and 5 bases at J, with 20 bases between. In DNA, the CDR3 is TGTGCCAGCAGTTTGAAGAACAGCCCCCCTTCAAGGGCCAACGTCCTGACTTTC. Its translation is CASSLKNSPPSRANVLTF.

The J gene is TRBJ1-4, the V gene TRBV5-8, with D possibly being TRBD1 (5 bases). In germline, CDR1 is SGHTS, CDR2 YDEGEE. The V end was cut by 3 bases, the J end by 8 bases, with 11 bases between. The CDR3 runs 13 residues. In DNA, the CDR3 is TGTGCCAGCAGCTCGGACAAAGGGGAAAAACTGTTTTTT. Its translation: CASSSDKGEKLFF.

The chain is built from TRBV29-1 and TRBJ1-4; D is unclear. The CDR3 contains 12 residues. Germline V gene sequence: CDR1 SQVTM, CDR2 ANQGSEA. V lost 7 bases and J 6 bases, leaving 12 bases between the germline ends. The CDR3 coding sequence is TGCAGCGCGGGAGGCGGGGATGAAAAACTGTTTTTT. This sequence encodes CSAGGGDEKLFF.

J is TRBJ1-5 and V is TRBV5-8; D is undetermined. Germline V gene sequence: CDR1 SGHTS, CDR2 YDEGEE. Trimming left V 7 bases short and J 2 bases short, with 7 bases between. This CDR3 has 12 amino acids. CDR3 DNA: TGTGCCAGCGGGATAGGCAATCAGCCCCAGCATTTT. Translated, it gives CASGIGNQPQHF.

The CDR3 DNA sequence: TGTGCCAGCAGCCCCCGAGGGGGGGATGAGCGAAAGAGCTCCTACAATGAGCAGTTCTTC. Translation: CASSPRGGDERKSSYNEQFF. The V call is TRBV9, the J call TRBJ2-1, with a possible D match to TRBD2 (7 bases). The ends were cut back, 4 bases at V and 0 bases at J, with 26 bases in the middle. CDR1 and CDR2 (germline): SGDLS, YYNGEE. CDR3 length: 20 amino acids.

The chain employs TRBV30 and TRBJ1-1; TRBD1 aligns across 7 bases. The CDR3 sequence is 14 residues long. Germline CDR1 GTSNPN, CDR2 SVGIG (reference sequence). V dropped 5 bases and J dropped 3; count of bases not matched to a gene: 9. The CDR3 protein is CAWSDRRGYTEAFF. The CDR3 region has the DNA TGTGCCTGGTCGGACAGGCGGGGGTACACTGAAGCTTTCTTT.

This chain connects TRBV11-2 to TRBJ2-7; 7 bases match TRBD2. The CDR3 is made up of 15 amino acids. Trimming at V came to 1 base and at J to 4 bases, leaving 7 bases not matched to a gene. Per the germline V gene, CDR1 is SGHAT and CDR2 is FQNNGV. This CDR3 reads CASSLGQGLTYEQYF. The CDR3 coding sequence is TGTGCCAGCAGCTTAGGCCAGGGACTAACTTACGAGCAGTACTTC.

This clone has a single count. The chain joins TRBV19 to TRBJ2-1; D is unresolved. This CDR3 contains 13 residues. Germline V gives CDR1 LNHDA, CDR2 SQIVND (reference sequence). Trimming pared 3 bases from V and 5 bases from J, leaving 8 bases between. The CDR3 protein is CASSMGPHNEQFF. Here the CDR3 DNA reads TGTGCCAGTAGTATGGGCCCTCACAATGAGCAGTTCTTC.

V and J are TRBV7-2 and TRBJ2-5; TRBD1 matches 11 bases. The CDR3 runs 14 residues. Germline V CDR1 and CDR2: SGHTA, FQGNSA. V dropped 5 bases and J dropped 5; count of bases not matched to a gene: 4. The CDR3 protein is CASSDGTGGETQYF. The CDR3 coding sequence is TGTGCCAGCAGCGATGGGACAGGGGGGGAGACCCAGTACTTC. Variable domain in full (rest from reference TRBV7-2 and TRBJ2-5): GAGVSQSPSNKVTEKGKDVELRCDPISGHTALYWYRQSLGQGLEFLIYFQGNSAPDKSGLPSDRFSAERTGGSVSTLTIQRTQQEDSAVYLCASSDGTGGETQYFGPGTRLLVL.

The V and J genes are TRBV7-9 and TRBJ2-2, with D hard to call. Per germline, CDR1 SEHNR and CDR2 FQNEAQ (reference sequence). This CDR3 has 15 amino acids. V lost 2 bases and J lost 4, with 11 bases in between. In nucleotides, the CDR3 is TGTGCCAGCAGCTTAAACCCCCTTAGCACCGGGGAGCTGTTTTTT. Residues: CASSLNPLSTGELFF.

This chain connects TRBV2 to TRBJ1-4; no clear D gene. Germline CDR1 and CDR2: SNHLY and FYNNEI. Trimming stripped 4 bases from V and 7 bases from J, with 10 bases between. CDR3 length: 13 residues. The CDR3 region is CASSAEATEKLFF. As DNA, the CDR3 is TGTGCCAGCAGTGCGGAAGCAACTGAAAAACTGTTTTTT.

In DNA, the CDR3 is TGTGCCAGCCACAAGGGTAGCGGGACCTTCGAGGAGCAGTACTTC. Protein: CASHKGSGTFEEQYF. The V and J genes are TRBV6-5 and TRBJ2-7; 8 nucleotides line up with TRBD2. The germline gives CDR1 MNHEY, CDR2 SVGAGI. The CDR3 runs 15 residues. V was clipped by 8 bases and J by 7 bases; unmatched bases: 16.